The T cell receptor (beta chain) described here comes from a study of response to subunit inactivated influenza vaccine. Overall study results and limits: The study's authors posited that every seasonal influenza vaccination enlists few new T cells.

TCRdb reprocessed the RT-PCR reads via MiXCR and lists one record per CDR3 protein. The sample holds hundreds of thousands of distinct CDR3 sequences, about 8% seen once. The V gene lost 6 bases and the J gene lost 0 bases, with 12 bases spanning the gap. In germline, CDR1 is MNHEY, CDR2 SVGEGT. The CDR3 totals 14 residues. Only a few counts were recorded for this clonotype. As yet, its antigen is unknown. The rearrangement uses TRBV6-2 or TRBV6-3 and TRBJ2-7; D ambiguous. The receptor was isolated from a man in his fifties or sixties who received an inactivated influenza vaccine. The source material was PBMCs from blood, sampled less than 30 months after vaccination. CDR3 residues: CASSRTPSSYEQYF. DNA for the CDR3: TGTGCCAGCAGCCGTACGCCAAGCTCCTACGAGCAGTACTTC.